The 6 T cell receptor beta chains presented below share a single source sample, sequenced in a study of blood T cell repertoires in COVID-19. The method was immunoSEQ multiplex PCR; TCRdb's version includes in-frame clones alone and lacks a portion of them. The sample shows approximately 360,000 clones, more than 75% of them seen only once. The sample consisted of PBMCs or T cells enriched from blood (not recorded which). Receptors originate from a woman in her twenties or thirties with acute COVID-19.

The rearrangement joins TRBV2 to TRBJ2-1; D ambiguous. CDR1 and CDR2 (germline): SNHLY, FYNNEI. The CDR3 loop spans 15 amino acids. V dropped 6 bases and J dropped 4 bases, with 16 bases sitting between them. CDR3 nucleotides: TGTGCCAGCAGACAACCCAGAAACCTTTACAATGAGCAGTTCTTC. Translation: CASRQPRNLYNEQFF.

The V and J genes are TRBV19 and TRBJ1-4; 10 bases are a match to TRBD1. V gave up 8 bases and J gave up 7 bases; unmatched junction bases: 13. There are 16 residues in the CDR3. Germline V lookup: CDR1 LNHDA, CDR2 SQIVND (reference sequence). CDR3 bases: TGTGCCAGTCGGAGGGACAGGGGTGGTATTCGTGAAAAACTGTTTTTT. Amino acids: CASRRDRGGIREKLFF. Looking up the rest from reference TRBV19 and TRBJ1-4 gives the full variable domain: DGGITQSPKYLFRKEGQNVTLSCEQNLNHDAMYWYRQDPGQGLRLIYYSQIVNDFQKGDIAEGYSVSREKKESFPLTVTSAQKNPTAFYLCASRRDRGGIREKLFFGSGTQLSVL.

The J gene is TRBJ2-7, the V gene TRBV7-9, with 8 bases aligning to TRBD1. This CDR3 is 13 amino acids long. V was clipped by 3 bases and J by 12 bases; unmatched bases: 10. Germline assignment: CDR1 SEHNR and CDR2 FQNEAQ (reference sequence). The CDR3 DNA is TGTGCCAGCAGCTTTGGGGGGTGGACAGGGACGTACTTC. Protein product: CASSFGGWTGTYF.

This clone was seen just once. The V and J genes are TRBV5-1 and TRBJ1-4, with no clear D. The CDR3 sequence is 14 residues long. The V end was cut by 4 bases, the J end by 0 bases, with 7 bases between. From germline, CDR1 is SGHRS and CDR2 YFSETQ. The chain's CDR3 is CASSPGTTNEKLFF. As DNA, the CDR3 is TGCGCCAGCAGCCCCGGGACAACTAATGAAAAACTGTTTTTT. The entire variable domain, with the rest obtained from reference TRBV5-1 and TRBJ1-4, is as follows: KAGVTQTPRYLIKTRGQQVTLSCSPISGHRSVSWYQQTPGQGLQFLFEYFSETQRNKGNFPGRFSGRQFSNSRSEMNVSTLELGDSALYLCASSPGTTNEKLFFGSGTQLSVL.

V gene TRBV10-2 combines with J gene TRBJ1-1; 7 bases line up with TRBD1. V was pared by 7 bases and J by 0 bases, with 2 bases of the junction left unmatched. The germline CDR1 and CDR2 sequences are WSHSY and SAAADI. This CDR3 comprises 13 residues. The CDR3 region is CASTDRLNTEAFF. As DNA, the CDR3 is TGCGCCAGCACGGACAGGTTGAACACTGAAGCTTTCTTT.

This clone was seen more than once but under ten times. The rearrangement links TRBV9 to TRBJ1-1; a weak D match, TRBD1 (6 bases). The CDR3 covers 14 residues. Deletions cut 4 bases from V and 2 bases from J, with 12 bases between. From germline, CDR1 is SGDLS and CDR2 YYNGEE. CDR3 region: CASSTGTFNTEAFF. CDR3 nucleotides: TGTGCCAGCAGCACCGGGACATTTAACACTGAAGCTTTCTTT.